This T cell receptor beta chain was found in a study of OX40 agonist ivuxolimab in advanced cancers. Turning to the study itself: Intravenous ivuxolimab was administered to patients every 2 weeks at 0.01 to 10 mg/kg.

Some clones are missing from TCRdb's copy, which holds only in-frame ones; the method was immunoSEQ multiplex PCR. The table shows around 76,000 clones, with about 89% occurring only once. The CDR3 runs to 11 residues. V was clipped by 8 bases and J by 1 base, with 6 bases between them. Germline V CDR1 and CDR2: SQVTM, ANQGSEA. The J gene is TRBJ1-3, the V gene TRBV29-1; no clear D. This clonotype originated in an adult with an advanced solid tumor such as melanoma, head and neck, liver or kidney cancer. The source was CD4+ or CD8+ T cells sorted from blood, collected in a trial of the OX40 agonist ivuxolimab. The CDR3: CSHISGNTIYF. CDR3 nucleotide sequence: TGCAGCCACATATCTGGAAACACCATATATTTT.